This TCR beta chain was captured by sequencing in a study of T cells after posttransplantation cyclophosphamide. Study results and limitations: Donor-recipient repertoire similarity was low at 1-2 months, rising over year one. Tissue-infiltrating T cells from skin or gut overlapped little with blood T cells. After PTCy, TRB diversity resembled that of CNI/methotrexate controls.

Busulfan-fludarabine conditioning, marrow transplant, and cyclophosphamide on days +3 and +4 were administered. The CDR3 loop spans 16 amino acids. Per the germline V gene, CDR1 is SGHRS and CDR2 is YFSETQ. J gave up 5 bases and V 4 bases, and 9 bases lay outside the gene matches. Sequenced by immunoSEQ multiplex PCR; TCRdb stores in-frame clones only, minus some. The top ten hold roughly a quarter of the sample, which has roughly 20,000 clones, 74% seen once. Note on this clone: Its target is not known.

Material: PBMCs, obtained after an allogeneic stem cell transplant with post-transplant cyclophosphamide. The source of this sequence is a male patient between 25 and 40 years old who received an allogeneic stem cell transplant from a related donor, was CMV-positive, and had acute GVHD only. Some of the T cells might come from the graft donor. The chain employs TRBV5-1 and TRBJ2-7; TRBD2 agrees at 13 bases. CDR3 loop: CASSRILAGGPDEQYF. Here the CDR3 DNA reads TGCGCCAGCAGCCGGATACTAGCGGGGGGGCCGGACGAGCAGTACTTC.